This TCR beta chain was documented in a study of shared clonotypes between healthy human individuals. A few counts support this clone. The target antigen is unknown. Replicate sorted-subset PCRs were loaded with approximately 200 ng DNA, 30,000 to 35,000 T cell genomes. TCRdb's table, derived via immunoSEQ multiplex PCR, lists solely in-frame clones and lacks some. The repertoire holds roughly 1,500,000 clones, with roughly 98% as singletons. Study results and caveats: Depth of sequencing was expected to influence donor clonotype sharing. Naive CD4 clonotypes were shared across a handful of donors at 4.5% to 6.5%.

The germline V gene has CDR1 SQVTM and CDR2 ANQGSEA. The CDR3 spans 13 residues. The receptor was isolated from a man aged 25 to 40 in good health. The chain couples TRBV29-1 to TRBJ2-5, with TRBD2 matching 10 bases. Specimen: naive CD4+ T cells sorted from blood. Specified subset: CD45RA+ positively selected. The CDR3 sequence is CSSTSGTIETQYF. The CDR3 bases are TGCAGTTCCACTAGCGGGACGATAGAGACCCAGTACTTC.